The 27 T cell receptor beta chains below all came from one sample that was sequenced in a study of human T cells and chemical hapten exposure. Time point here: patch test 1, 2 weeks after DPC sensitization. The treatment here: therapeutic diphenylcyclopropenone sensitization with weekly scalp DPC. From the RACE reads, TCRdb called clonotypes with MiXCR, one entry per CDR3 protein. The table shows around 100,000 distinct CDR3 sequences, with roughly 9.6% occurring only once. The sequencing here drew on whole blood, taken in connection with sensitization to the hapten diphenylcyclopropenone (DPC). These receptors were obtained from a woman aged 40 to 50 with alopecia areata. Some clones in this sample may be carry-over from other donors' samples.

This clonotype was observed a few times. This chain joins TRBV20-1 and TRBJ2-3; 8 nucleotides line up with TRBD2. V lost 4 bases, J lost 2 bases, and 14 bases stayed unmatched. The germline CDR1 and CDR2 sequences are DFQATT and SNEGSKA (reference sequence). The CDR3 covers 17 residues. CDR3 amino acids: CSANLPRGADPTDTQYF. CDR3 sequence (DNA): TGCAGTGCTAACTTGCCGCGGGGGGCCGACCCCACAGATACGCAGTATTTT.

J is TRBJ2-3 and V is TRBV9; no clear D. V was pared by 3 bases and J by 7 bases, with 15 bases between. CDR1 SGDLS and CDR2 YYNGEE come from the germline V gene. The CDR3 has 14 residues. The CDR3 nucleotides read TGTGCCAGCAGCGAAGACCCGCTCCCCCATACGCAGTATTTT. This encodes CASSEDPLPHTQYF.

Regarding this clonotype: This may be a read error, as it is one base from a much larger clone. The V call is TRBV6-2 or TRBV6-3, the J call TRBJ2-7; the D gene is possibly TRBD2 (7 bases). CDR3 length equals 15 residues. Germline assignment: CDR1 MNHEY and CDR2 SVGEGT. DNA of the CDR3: TGTGCCAGCAGTTCCCGTTTGGCGGGGGCCTACGAGCAGAACTTC. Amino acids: CASSSRLAGAYEQNF.

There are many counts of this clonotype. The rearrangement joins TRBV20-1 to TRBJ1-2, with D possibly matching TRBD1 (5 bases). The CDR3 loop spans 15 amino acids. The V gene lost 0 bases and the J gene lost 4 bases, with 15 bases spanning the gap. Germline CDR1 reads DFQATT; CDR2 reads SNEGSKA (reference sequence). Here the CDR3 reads CSARDWEQVPYGYTF. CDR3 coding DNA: TGCAGTGCTAGAGATTGGGAACAGGTCCCCTATGGCTACACCTTC.

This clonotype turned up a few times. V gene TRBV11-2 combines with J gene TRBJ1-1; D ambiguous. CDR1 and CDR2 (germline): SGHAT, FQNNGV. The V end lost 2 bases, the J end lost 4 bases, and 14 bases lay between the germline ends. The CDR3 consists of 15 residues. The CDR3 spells CASSLSPGWGTEAFF. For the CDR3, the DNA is TGTGCCAGCAGCTTAAGTCCGGGTTGGGGCACTGAAGCTTTCTTT.

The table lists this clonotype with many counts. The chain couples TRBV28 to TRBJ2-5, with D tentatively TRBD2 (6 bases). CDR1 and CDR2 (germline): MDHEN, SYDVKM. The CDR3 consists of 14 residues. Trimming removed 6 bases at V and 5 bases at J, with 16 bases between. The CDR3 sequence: CASRTTRGVETQYF. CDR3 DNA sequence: TGTGCCAGCAGAACGACTAGAGGGGTGGAGACCCAGTACTTC.

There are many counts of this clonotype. The CDR3 here is CASSQGLRGLAGVTGELFF. The CDR3 DNA sequence: TGCGCCAGCAGCCAAGGTCTCCGGGGACTAGCGGGGGTGACCGGGGAGCTGTTTTTT. The gene calls are TRBV4-3 and TRBJ2-2, with 14 bases fitting TRBD2. The CDR3 has 19 residues. Germline CDR1 reads LGHNA; CDR2 reads YSLEER. V dropped 1 base and J dropped 5; count of bases not matched to a gene: 9.

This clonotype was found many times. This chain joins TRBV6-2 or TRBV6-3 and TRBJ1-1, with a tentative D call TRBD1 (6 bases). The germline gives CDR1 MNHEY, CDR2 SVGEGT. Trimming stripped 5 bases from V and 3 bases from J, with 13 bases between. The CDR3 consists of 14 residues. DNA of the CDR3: TGTGCCAGCAGTCCTCCAGGGGCTGACACTGAAGCTTTCTTT. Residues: CASSPPGADTEAFF.

This CDR3 is CASSRGISYGYTF. The CDR3 bases are TGTGCCAGTTCCAGGGGCATTAGCTATGGCTACACCTTC. The V and J genes are TRBV12-3 or TRBV12-4 and TRBJ1-2; maybe TRBD1 (6 bases). V was trimmed by 9 bases and J by 4 bases, leaving 15 bases between them. The CDR3 is 13 amino acids.

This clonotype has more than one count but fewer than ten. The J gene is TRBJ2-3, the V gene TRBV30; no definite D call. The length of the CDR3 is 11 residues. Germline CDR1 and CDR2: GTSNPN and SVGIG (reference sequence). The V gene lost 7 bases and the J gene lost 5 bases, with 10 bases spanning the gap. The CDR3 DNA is TGTGCCTCTAAGCCGGGAGATACGCAGTATTTT. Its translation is CASKPGDTQYF. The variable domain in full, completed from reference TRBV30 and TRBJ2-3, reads SQTIHQWPATLVQPVGSPLSLECTVEGTSNPNLYWYRQAAGRGLQLLFYSVGIGQISSEVPQNLSASRPQDRQFILSSKKLLLSDSGFYLCASKPGDTQYFGPGTRLTVL.

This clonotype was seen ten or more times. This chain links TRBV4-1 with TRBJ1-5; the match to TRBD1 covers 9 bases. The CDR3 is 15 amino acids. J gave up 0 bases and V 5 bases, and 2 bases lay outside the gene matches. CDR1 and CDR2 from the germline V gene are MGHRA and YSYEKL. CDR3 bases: TGCGCCAGCAGCGAGGACAGGGGTAGCAATCAGCCCCAGCATTTT. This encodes CASSEDRGSNQPQHF.

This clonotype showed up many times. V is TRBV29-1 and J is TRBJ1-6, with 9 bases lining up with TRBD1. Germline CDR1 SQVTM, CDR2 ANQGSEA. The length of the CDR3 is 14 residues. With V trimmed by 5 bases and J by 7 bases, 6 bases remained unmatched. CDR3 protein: CSVRQGVGNSPLHF. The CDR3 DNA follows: TGCAGCGTTCGACAGGGGGTTGGGAATTCACCCCTCCACTTT.

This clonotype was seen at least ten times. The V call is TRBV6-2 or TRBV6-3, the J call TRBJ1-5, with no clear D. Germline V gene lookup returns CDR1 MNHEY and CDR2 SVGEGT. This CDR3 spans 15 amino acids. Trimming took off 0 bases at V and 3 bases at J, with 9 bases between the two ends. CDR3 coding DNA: TGTGCCAGCAGTTACTCGAGGCAGTACAATCAGCCCCAGCATTTT. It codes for CASSYSRQYNQPQHF.

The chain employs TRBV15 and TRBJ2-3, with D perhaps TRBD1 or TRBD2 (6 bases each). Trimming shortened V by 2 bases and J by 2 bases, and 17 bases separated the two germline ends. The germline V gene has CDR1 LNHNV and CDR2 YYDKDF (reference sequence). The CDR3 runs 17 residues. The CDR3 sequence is CATSRSGAPGDTDTQYF. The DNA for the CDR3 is TGTGCCACCAGCAGATCGGGGGCGCCTGGGGACACAGATACGCAGTATTTT.

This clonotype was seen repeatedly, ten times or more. In nucleotides, the CDR3 is TGTGCCAGCAGCATCGGGACTACCGCCTACGAGCAGTACTTC. Residues: CASSIGTTAYEQYF. The chain uses TRBV7-2 and TRBJ2-7; 7 nucleotides line up with TRBD2. Germline-derived CDR1 and CDR2 are SGHTA and FQGNSA. The V gene end was trimmed by 5 bases and the J gene end by 2 bases; junction bases not matched to a gene: 6. The CDR3 sequence is 14 residues long.

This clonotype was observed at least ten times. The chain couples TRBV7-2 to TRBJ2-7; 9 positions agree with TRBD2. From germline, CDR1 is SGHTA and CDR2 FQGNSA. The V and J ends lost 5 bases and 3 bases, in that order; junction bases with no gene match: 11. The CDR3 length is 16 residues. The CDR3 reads CASSPMPGTSFYEQYF. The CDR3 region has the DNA TGTGCCAGCAGCCCCATGCCTGGGACTAGCTTCTACGAGCAGTACTTC.

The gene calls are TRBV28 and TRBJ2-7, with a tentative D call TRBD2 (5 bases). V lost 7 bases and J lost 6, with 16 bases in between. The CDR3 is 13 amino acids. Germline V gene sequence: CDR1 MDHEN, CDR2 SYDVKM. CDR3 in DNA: TGTGCCAGCACGGACTCCAGTATAGGCGAGCAGTACTTC. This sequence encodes CASTDSSIGEQYF.

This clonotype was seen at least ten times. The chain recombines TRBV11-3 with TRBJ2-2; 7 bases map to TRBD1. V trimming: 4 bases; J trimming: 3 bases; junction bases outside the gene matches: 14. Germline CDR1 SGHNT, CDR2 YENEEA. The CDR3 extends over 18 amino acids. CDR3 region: CASSSRRDRESDTGELFF. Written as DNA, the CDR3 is TGTGCCAGCAGCTCGCGCCGAGACAGGGAAAGTGACACCGGGGAGCTGTTTTTT.

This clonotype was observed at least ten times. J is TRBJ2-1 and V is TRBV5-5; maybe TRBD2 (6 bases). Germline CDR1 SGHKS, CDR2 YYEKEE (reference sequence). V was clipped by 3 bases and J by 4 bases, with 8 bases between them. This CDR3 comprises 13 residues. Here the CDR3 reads CASSSEGYNEQFF. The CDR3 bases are TGTGCCAGCAGCTCGGAGGGGTACAATGAGCAGTTCTTC.

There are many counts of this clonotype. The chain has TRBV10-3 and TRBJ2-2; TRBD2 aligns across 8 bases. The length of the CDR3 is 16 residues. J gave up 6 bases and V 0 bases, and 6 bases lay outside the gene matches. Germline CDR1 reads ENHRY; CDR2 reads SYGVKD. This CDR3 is CAISESGTRSAGELFF. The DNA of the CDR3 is TGTGCCATCAGTGAGTCGGGGACTAGATCGGCCGGGGAGCTGTTTTTT.

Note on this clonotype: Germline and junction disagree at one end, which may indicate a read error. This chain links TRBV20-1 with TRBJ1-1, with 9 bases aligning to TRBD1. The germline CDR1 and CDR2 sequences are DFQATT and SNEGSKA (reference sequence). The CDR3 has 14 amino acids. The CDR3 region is CSVTHRGRITEAIF. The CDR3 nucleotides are TGCAGTGTCACACACAGGGGGCGCATCACTGAAGCTATCTTT.

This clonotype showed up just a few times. CDR3 coding DNA: TGCAGCGCCCGGACGAAGAACACTGAAGCTTTCTTT. This gives the protein CSARTKNTEAFF. The rearrangement joins TRBV29-1 to TRBJ1-1, with no clear D. CDR3 size: 12 residues. V was shortened by 7 bases and J by 1 base, with 10 bases between the two germline ends. CDR1 is SQVTM and CDR2 is ANQGSEA in the germline V gene.

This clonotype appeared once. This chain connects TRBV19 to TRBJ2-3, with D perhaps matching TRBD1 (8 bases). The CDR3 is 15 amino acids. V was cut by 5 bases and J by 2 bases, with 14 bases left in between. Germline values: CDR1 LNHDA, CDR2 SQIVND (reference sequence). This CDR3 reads CASSPQGDYTDTQYF. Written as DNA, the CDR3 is TGTGCCAGTAGTCCACAGGGGGACTACACAGATACGCAGTATTTT. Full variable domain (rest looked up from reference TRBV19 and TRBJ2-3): DGGITQSPKYLFRKEGQNVTLSCEQNLNHDAMYWYRQDPGQGLRLIYYSQIVNDFQKGDIAEGYSVSREKKESFPLTVTSAQKNPTAFYLCASSPQGDYTDTQYFGPGTRLTVL.

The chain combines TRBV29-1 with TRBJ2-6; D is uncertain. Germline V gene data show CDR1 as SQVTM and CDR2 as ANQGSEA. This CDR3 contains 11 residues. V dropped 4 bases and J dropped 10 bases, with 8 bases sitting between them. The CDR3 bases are TGCAGCGTTGGCGAACTAAACGTCCTGACTTTC. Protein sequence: CSVGELNVLTF.

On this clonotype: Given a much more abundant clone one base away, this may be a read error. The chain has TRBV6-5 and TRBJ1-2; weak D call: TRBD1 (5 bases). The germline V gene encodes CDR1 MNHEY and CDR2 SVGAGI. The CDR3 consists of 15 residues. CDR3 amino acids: CASSYSMGRESGYSF. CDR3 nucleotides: TGTGCCAGCAGTTACTCGATGGGCAGGGAGTCTGGCTACTCCTTC.

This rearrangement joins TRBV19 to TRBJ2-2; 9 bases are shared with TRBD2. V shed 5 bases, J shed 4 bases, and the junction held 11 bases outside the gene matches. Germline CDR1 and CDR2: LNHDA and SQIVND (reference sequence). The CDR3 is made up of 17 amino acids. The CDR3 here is CASSPYPAGGPTGELFF. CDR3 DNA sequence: TGTGCCAGTAGTCCCTATCCCGCGGGAGGGCCCACCGGGGAGCTGTTTTTT.

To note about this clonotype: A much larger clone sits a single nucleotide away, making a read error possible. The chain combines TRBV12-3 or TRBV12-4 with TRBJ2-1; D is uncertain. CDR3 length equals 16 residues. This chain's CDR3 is CASSLIKLLSDNEQLF. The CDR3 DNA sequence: TGTGCCAGCAGTTTAATAAAGTTACTCTCCGACAATGAGCAGCTCTTC.